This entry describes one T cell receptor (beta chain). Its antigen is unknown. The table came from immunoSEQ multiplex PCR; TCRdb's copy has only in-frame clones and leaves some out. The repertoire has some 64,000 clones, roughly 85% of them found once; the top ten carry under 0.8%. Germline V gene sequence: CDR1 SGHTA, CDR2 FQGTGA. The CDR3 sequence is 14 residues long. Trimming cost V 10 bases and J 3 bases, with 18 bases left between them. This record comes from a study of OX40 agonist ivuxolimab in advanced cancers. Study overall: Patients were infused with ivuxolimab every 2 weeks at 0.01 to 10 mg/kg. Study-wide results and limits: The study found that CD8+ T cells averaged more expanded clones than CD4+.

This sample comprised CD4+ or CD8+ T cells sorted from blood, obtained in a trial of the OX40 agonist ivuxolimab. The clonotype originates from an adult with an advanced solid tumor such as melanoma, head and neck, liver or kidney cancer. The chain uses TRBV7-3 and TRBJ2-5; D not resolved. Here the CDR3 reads CAIVLVWVKETQYF. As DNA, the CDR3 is TGTGCCATAGTCCTCGTTTGGGTGAAAGAGACCCAGTACTTC.